This T cell receptor beta chain was captured in a study of blood T cell repertoires in COVID-19. In the study overall: Samples came from the United States, Italy and Spain, spanning acute and convalescent COVID-19. PBMCs, B-cell-depleted T cells, or T cells provided the cDNA or gDNA that made up the material.

Germline CDR1 is MNHEY and CDR2 is SMNVEV (reference sequence). V shed 4 bases, J shed 8 bases, and the junction held 6 bases outside the gene matches. CDR3 length: 14 residues. As processed by the authors: Estimates of nucleated cell counts were drawn from the amplification of reference gene primers. Some clones are missing from TCRdb's copy, which holds only in-frame ones; the method was immunoSEQ multiplex PCR. D and trimming come from the DNA, and the V and J calls and clone size come from that table. The repertoire has 250,000 to 350,000 clones, more than 80% of them found once; the top ten carry 6.5% to 8%.

The sequence came from a woman in her twenties or thirties with COVID-19, enrolled during active disease. V and J are TRBV27 and TRBJ1-4; 8 bases match TRBD1. Input material: peripheral blood. The DNA for the CDR3 is TGTGCCAGCAGTTCGGACAGGGAGGGGGAAAAACTGTTTTTT. Residues: CASSSDREGEKLFF. The full variable domain, with the rest looked up from reference TRBV27 and TRBJ1-4, is EAQVTQNPRYLITVTGKKLTVTCSQNMNHEYMSWYRQDPGLGLRQIYYSMNVEVTDKGDVPEGYKVSRKEKRNFPLILESPSPNQTSLYFCASSSDREGEKLFFGSGTQLSVL.